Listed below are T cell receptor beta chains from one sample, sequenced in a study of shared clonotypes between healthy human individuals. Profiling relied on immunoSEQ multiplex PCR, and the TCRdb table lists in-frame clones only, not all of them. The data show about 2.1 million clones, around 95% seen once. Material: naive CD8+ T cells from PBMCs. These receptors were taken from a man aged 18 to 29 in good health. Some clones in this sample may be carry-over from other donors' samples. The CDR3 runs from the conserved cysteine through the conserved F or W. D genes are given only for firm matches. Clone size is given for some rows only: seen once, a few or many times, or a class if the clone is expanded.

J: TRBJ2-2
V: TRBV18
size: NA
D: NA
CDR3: CASSPPLGTKGGELFF
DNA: TGTGCCAGCTCACCACCTCTAGGGACCAAAGGCGGGGAGCTGTTTTTT

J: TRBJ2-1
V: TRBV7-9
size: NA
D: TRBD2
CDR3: CASSLALLTSGSWHEQFF
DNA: TGTGCCAGCAGCTTAGCCCTTTTGACTAGCGGGAGTTGGCATGAGCAGTTCTTC

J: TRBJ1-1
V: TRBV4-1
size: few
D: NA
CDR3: CASSVLGVATEAFF
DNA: TGCGCCAGCAGCGTTCTGGGGGTAGCCACTGAAGCTTTCTTT

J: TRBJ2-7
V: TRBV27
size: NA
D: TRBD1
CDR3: CASSETTGGGSEQYF
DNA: TGTGCCAGCAGTGAAACGACAGGGGGTGGGAGCGAGCAGTACTTC

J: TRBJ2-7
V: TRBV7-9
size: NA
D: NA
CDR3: CASSLGGTPTYEQYF
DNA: TGTGCCAGCAGCTTAGGCGGGACACCAACTTACGAGCAGTACTTC

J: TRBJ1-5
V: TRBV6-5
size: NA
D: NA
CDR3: CASQSNVNQPQHF
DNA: TGTGCCAGCCAATCGAATGTTAATCAGCCCCAGCATTTT

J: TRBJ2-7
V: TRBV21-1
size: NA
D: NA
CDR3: CASSKRGPSGRPYEQYF
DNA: TGTGCCAGCAGCAAACGGGGGCCTAGCGGGAGGCCCTACGAGCAGTACTTC

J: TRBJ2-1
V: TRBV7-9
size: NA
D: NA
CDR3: CASSLASEGPGNEQFF
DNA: TGTGCCAGCAGCTTAGCGTCGGAGGGGCCGGGCAATGAGCAGTTCTTC

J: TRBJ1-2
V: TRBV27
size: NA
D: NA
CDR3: CASRIGTGGYYGYTF
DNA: TGTGCCAGCCGGATAGGGACCGGTGGGTACTATGGCTACACCTTC

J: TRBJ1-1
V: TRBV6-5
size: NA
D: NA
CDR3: CASSYLSGRGNTEAFF
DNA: TGTGCCAGCAGTTACTTGTCGGGCAGGGGGAACACTGAAGCTTTCTTT

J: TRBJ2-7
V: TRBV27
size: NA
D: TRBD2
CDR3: CASSAIGLAGSEQYF
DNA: TGTGCCAGCAGTGCTATAGGACTAGCGGGGAGCGAGCAGTACTTC

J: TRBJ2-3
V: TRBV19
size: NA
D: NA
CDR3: CASSISSIPDTQYF
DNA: TGTGCCAGTAGTATCTCCAGTATTCCAGATACGCAGTATTTT

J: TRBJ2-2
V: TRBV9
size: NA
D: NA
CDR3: CASSVGYSNTGELFF
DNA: TGTGCCAGCAGCGTAGGGTACTCGAACACCGGGGAGCTGTTTTTT

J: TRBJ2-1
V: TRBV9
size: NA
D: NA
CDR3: CASSGQLRASYNEQFF
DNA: TGTGCCAGCAGCGGGCAATTACGGGCCTCCTACAATGAGCAGTTCTTC

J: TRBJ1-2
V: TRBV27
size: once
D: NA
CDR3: CASSFGRASSYGYTF
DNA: TGTGCCAGCAGTTTCGGCAGGGCCTCTTCCTATGGCTACACCTTC

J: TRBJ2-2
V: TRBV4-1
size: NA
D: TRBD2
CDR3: CASSIRLAGVPGELFF
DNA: TGCGCCAGCAGCATCCGACTAGCGGGAGTCCCCGGGGAGCTGTTTTTT

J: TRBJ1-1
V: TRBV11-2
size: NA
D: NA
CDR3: CASSFGTLLRTEAFF
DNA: TGTGCCAGCAGCTTCGGGACCCTACTTAGGACTGAAGCTTTCTTT

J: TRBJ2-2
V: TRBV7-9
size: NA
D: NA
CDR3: CASSLVPGLAVKTGELFF
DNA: TGTGCCAGCAGCTTAGTGCCCGGCTTGGCAGTAAAAACCGGGGAGCTGTTTTTT

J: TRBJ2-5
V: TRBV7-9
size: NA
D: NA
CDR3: CASSLVPGETQYF
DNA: TGTGCCAGCAGCTTAGTTCCGGGCGAGACCCAGTACTTC

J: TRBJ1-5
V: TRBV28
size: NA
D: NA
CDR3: CASSPHAREGHQPQHF
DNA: TGTGCCAGCAGTCCGCACGCCAGGGAGGGGCATCAGCCCCAGCATTTT

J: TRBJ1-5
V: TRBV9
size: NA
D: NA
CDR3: CASSAGGGRNQPQHF
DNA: TGTGCCAGCAGCGCTGGTGGGGGGCGGAATCAGCCCCAGCATTTT

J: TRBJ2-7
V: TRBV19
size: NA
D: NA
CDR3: CASSIGTSSYEQYF
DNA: TGTGCCAGTAGTATAGGGACAAGCTCCTACGAGCAGTACTTC

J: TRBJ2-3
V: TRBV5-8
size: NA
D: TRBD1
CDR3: CASSGTGRFLYTQYF
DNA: TGTGCCAGCTCCGGGACAGGGAGGTTTTTATATACGCAGTATTTT

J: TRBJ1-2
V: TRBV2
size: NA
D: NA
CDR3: CASSAGLVYTF
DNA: TGTGCCAGCAGTGCGGGACTTGTCTACACCTTC

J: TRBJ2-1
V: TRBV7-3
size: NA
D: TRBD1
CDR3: CASSLQGAGNEQFF
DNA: TGTGCCAGCAGCTTACAGGGGGCAGGGAATGAGCAGTTCTTC

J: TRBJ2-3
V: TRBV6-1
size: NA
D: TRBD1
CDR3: CASSVFRGPKTSTDTQYF
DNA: TGTGCCAGCAGTGTTTTCAGGGGGCCCAAAACTAGCACAGATACGCAGTATTTT

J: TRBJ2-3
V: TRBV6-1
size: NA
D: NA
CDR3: CASSEEPGRTDTQYF
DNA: TGTGCCAGCAGTGAAGAACCGGGGAGGACAGATACGCAGTATTTT

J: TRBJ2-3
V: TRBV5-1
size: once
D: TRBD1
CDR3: CASTLGPQGARDTQYF
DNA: TGCGCCAGCACCCTTGGACCCCAGGGGGCGAGGGATACGCAGTATTTT

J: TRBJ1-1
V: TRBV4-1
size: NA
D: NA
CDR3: CASSLRGLNTEAFF
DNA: TGCGCCAGCAGCCTAAGGGGTTTGAACACTGAAGCTTTCTTT

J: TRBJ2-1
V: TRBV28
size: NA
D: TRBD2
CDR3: CASSLSSGSNNEQFF
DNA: TGTGCCAGCAGCCTTAGCAGCGGGAGTAACAATGAGCAGTTCTTC

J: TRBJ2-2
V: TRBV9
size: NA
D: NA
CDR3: CASSARGTPGELFF
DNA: TGTGCCAGCAGCGCCAGGGGCACCCCCGGGGAGCTGTTTTTT

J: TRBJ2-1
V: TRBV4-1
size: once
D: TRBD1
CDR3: CASSPWTGSIDEQFF
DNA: TGCGCCAGCAGCCCCTGGACAGGGAGTATCGATGAGCAGTTCTTC

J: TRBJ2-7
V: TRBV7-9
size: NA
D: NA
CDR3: CASSGGTSYEQYF
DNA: TGTGCCAGCAGCGGGGGTACGAGCTACGAGCAGTACTTC

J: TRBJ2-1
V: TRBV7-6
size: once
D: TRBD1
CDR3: CASSLGGTGAEQFF
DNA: TGTGCCAGCAGCTTAGGAGGAACAGGGGCTGAGCAGTTCTTC

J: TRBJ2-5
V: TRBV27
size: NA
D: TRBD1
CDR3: CASTDRDQETQYF
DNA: TGTGCCAGCACCGACAGGGATCAAGAGACCCAGTACTTC

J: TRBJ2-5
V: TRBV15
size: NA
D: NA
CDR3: CATSRDWGGAGETQYF
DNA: TGTGCCACCAGCAGAGATTGGGGCGGGGCAGGAGAGACCCAGTACTTC

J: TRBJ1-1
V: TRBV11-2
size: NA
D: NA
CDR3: CASSSRGQLNTEAFF
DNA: TGTGCCAGCAGCTCCCGGGGGCAGTTGAACACTGAAGCTTTCTTT

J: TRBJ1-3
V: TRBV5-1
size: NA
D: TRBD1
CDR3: CASSLDTTGTGNTIYF
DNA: TGCGCCAGCAGCTTGGATACGACAGGGACTGGAAACACCATATATTTT

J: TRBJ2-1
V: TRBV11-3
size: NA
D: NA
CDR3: CASSTRLQSEQFF
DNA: TGTGCCAGCAGCACGCGGTTGCAATCTGAGCAGTTCTTC

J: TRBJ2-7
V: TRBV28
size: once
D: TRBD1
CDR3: CASRLLQGAKYEQYF
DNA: TGTGCCAGCAGGCTACTACAGGGGGCGAAGTACGAGCAGTACTTC

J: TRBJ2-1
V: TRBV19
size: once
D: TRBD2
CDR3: CASSIKAGGPNEQFF
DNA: TGTGCCAGTAGTATTAAAGCGGGAGGGCCGAATGAGCAGTTCTTC

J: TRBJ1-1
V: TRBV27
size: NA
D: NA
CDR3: CASSFSRGYTEAFF
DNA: TGTGCCAGCAGTTTTAGTCGTGGGTACACTGAAGCTTTCTTT

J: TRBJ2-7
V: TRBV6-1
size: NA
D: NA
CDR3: CASSPALLDYEQYF
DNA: TGTGCCAGCTCACCGGCTCTTTTAGACTACGAGCAGTACTTC

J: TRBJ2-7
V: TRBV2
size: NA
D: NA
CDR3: CASSGGREQYF
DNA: TGTGCCAGCAGTGGTGGTCGCGAGCAGTACTTC

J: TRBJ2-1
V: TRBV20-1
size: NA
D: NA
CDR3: CSAYLKDEQFF
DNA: TGCAGTGCTTACCTAAAAGACGAGCAGTTCTTC

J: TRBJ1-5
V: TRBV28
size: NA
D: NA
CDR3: CASSSPLGGVVGGPQHF
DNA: TGTGCCAGCAGCTCTCCACTGGGTGGGGTCGTGGGTGGGCCCCAGCATTTT

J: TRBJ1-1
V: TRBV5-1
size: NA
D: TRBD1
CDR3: CASSPPSPGQGSRYTEAFF
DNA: TGCGCCAGCAGCCCCCCCAGTCCGGGACAGGGGAGTAGGTACACTGAAGCTTTCTTT

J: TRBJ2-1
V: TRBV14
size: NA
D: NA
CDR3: CASSLRVPDEQFF
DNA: TGTGCCAGCAGCCTAAGAGTCCCGGATGAGCAGTTCTTC

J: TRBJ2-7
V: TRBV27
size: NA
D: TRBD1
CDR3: CASTPTGGSYEQYF
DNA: TGTGCCAGCACGCCGACAGGGGGCTCCTACGAGCAGTACTTC

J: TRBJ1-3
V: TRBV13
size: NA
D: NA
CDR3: CASSTETGPGNTIYF
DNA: TGTGCCAGCAGCACCGAAACAGGGCCAGGAAACACCATATATTTT

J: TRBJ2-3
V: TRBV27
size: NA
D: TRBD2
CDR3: CASSLNLAGMTDTQYF
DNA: TGTGCCAGCAGTCTTAATCTAGCGGGAATGACAGATACGCAGTATTTT

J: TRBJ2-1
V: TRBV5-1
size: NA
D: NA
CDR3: CASSLVWARGTYNEQFF
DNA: TGCGCCAGCAGCTTGGTCTGGGCCAGGGGAACGTACAATGAGCAGTTCTTC

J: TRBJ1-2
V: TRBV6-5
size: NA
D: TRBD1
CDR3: CASSYITGDHYGYTF
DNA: TGTGCCAGCAGTTACATAACAGGGGACCACTATGGCTACACCTTC